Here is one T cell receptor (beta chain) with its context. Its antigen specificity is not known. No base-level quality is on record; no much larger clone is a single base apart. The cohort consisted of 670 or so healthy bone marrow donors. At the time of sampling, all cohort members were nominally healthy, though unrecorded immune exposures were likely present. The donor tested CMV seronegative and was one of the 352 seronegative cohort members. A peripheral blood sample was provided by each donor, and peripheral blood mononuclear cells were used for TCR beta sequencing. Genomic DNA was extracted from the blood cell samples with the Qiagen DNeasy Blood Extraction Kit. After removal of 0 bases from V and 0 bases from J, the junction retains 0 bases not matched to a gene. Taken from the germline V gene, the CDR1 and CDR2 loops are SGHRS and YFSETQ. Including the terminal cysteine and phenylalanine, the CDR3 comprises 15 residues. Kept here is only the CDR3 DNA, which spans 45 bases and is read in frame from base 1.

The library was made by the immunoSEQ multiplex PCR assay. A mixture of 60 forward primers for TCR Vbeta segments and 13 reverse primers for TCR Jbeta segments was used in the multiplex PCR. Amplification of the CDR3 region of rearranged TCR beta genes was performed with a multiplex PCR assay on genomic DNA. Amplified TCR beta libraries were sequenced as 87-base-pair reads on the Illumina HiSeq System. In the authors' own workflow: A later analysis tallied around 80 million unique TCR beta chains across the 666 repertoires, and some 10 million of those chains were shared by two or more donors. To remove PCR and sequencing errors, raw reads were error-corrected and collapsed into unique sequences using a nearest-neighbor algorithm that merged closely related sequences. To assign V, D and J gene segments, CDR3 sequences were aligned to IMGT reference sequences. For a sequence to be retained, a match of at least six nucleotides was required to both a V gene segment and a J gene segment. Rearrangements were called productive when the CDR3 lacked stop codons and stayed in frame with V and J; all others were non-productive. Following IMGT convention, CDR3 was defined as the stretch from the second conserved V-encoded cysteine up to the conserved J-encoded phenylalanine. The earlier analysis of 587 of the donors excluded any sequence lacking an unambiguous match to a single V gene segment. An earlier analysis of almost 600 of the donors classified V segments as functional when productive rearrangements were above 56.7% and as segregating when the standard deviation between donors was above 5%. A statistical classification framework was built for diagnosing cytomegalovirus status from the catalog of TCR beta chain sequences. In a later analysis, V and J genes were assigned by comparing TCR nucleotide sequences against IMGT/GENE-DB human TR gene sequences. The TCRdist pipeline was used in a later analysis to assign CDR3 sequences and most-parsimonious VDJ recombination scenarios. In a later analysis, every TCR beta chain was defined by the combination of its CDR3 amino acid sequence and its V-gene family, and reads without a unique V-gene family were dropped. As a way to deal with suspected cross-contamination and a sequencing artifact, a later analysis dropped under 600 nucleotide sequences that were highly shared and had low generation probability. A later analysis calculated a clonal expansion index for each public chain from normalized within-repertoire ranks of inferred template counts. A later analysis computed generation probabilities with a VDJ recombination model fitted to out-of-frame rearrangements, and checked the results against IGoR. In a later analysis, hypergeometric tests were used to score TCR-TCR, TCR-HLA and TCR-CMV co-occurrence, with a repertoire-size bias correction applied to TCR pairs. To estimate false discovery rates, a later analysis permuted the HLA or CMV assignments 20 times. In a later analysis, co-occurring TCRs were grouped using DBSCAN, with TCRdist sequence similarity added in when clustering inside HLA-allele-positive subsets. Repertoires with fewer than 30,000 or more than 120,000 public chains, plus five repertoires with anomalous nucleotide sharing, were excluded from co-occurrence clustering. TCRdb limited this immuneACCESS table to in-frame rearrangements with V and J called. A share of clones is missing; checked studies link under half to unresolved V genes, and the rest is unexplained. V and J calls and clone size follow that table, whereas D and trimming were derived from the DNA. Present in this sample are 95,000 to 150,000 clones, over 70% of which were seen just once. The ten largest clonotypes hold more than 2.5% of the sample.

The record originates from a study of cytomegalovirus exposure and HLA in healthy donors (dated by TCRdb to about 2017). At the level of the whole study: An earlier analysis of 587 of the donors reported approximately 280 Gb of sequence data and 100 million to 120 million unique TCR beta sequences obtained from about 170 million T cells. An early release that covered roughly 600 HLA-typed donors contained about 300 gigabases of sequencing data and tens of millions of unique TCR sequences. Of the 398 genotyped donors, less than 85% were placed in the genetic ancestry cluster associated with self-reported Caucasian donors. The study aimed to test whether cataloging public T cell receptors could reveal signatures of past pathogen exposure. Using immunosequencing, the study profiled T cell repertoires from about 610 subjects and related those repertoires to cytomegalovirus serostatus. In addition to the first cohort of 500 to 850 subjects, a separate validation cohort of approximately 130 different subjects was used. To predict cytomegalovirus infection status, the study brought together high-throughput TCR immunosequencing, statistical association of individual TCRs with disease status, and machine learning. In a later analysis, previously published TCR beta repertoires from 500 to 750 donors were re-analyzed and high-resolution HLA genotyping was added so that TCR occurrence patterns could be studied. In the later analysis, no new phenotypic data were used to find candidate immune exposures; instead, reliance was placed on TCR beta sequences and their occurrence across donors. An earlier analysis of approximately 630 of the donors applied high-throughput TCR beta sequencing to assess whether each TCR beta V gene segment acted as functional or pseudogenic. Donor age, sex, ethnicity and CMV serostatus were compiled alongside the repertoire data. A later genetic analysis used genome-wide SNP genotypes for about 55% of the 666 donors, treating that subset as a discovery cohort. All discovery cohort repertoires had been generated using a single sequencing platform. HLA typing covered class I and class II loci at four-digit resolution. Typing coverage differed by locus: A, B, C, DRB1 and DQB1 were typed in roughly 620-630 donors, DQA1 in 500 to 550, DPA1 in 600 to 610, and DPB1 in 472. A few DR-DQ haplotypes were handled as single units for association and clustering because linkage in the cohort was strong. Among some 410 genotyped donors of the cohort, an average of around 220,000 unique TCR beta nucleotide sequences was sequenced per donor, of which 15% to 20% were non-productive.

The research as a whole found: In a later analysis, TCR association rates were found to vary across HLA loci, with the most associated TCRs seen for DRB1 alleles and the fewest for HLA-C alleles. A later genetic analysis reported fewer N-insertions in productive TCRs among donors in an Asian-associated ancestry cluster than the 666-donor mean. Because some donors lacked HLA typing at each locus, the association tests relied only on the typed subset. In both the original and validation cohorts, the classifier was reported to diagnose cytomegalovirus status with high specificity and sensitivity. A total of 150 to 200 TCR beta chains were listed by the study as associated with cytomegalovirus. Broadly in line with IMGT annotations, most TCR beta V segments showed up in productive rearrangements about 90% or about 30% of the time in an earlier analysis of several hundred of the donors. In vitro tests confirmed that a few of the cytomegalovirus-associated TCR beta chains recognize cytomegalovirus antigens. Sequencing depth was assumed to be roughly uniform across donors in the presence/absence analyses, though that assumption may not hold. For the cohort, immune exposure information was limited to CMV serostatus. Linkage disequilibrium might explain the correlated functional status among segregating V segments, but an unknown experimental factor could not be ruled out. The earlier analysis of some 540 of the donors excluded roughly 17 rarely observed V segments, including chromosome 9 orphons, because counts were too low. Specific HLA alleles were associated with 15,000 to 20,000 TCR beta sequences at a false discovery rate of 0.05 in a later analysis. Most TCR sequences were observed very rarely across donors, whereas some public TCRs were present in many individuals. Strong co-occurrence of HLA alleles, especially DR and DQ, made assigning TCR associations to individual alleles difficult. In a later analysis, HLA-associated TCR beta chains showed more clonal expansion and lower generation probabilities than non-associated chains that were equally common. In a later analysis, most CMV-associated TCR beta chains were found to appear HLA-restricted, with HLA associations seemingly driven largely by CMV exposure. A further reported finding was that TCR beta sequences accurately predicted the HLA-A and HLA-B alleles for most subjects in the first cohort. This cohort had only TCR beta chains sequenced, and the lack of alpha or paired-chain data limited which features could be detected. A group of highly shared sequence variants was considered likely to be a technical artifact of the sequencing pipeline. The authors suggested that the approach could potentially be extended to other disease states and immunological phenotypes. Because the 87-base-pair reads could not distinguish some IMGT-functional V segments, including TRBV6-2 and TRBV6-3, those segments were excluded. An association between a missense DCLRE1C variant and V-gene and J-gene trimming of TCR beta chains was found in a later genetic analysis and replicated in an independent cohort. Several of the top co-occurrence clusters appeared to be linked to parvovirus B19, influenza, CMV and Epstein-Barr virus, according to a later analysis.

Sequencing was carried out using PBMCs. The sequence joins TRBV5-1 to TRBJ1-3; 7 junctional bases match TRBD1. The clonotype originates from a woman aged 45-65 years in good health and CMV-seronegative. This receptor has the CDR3 CASSLGTGSGNTIYF. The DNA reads TGCGCCAGCAGCTTGGGGACAGGCTCTGGAAACACCATATATTTT.